This TCR beta chain was documented in a study of cytomegalovirus exposure and HLA in healthy donors. The study ran its PCR with 60 Vbeta and 13 Jbeta primers. Clones were read by immunoSEQ multiplex PCR, and TCRdb kept only the in-frame ones, dropping some. The sample has around 91,000 clones; approximately 78% are singletons. The CDR3 is 15 residues long. Germline CDR1 SGDLS, CDR2 YYNGEE. V lost 4 bases, J lost 1 base, and 6 bases stayed unmatched. This sequence was found in a male donor in good health and CMV-seropositive. The chain uses TRBV9 and TRBJ1-1, with 8 bases fitting TRBD1. Sequencing was done on a sample of PBMCs. CDR3 DNA: TGTGCCAGCAGCCCTCGACAGGGGAGGAACACTGAAGCTTTCTTT. This gives the protein CASSPRQGRNTEAFF.